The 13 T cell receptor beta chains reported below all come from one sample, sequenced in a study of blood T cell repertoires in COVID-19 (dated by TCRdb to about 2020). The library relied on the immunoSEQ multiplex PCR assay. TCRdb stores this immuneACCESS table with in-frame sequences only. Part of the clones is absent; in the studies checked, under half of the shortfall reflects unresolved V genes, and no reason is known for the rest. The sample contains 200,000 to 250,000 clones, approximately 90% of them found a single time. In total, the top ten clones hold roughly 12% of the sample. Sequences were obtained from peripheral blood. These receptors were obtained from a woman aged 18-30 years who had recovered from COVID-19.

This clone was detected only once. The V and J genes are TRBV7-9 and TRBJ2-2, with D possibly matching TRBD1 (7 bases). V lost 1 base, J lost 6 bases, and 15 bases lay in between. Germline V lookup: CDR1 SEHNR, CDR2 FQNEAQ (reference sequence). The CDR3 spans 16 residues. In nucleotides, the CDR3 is TGTGCCAGCAGCTTAGGGAGGGGGCTAGTCGCCGGGGAGCTGTTTTTT. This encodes CASSLGRGLVAGELFF.

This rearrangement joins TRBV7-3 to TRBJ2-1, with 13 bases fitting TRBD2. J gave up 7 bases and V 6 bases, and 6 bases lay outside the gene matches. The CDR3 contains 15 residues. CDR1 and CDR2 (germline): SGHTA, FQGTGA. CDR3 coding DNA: TGTGCCAGCAGACCCGGGACTAGCGGGAATAATGAGCAGTTCTTC. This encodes CASRPGTSGNNEQFF.

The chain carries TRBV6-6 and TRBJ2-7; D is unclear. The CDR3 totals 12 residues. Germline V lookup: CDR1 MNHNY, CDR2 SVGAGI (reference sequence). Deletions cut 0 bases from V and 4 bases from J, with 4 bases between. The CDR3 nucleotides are TGTGCCAGCAGTTACTCAGAGTACGAGCAGTACTTC. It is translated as CASSYSEYEQYF.

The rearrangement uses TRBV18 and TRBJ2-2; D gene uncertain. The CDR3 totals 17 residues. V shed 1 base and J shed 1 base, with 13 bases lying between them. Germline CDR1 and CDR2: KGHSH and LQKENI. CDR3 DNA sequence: TGTGCCAGCTCACCACGGATCGTCAGCGAGAACACCGGGGAGCTGTTTTTT. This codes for CASSPRIVSENTGELFF.

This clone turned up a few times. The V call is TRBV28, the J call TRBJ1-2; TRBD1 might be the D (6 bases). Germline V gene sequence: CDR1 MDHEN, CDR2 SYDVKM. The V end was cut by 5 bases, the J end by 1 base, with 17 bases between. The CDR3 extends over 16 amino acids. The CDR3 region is CASSGRTEALNYGYTF. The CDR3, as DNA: TGTGCCAGCAGTGGCCGGACAGAGGCGCTTAACTATGGCTACACCTTC.

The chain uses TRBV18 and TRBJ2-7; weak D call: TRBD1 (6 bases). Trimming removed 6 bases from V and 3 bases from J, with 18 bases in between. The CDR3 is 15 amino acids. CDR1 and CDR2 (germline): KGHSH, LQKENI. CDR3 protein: CASSTPATGVYEQYF. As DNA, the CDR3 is TGTGCCAGCTCTACTCCTGCGACAGGTGTCTACGAGCAGTACTTC.

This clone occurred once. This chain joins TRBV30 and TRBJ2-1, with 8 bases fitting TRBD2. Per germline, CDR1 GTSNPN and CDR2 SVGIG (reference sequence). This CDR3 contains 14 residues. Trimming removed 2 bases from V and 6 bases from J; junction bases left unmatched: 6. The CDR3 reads CAWSSGSGVNEQFF. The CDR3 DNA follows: TGTGCCTGGAGTAGCGGGAGTGGGGTCAATGAGCAGTTCTTC.

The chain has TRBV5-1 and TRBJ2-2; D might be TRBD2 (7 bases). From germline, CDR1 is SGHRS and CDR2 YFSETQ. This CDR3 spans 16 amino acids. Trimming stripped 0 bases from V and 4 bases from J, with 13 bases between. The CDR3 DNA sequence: TGCGCCAGCAGCTTGGCCGGGGGGCGAAGCACCGGGGAGCTGTTTTTT. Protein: CASSLAGGRSTGELFF.

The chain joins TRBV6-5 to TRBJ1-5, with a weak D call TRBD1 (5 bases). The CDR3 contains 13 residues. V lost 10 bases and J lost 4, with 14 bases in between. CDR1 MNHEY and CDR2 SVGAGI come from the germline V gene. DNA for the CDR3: TGTGCCACCCCTGGGGCAGCGAATCAGCCCCAGCATTTT. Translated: CATPGAANQPQHF.

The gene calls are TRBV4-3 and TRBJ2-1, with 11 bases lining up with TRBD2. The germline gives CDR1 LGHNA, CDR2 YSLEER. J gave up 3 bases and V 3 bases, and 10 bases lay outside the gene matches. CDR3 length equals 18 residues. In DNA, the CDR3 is TGCGCCAGCAGCCAGGTTGGACTAGCGGGCAGTTTCTACAATGAGCAGTTCTTC. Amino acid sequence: CASSQVGLAGSFYNEQFF.

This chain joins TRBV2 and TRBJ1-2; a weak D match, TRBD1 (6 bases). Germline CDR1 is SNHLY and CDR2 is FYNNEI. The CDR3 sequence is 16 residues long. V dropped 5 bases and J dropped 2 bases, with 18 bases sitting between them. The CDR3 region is CASSPPGGAANYGYTF. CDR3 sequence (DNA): TGTGCCAGCAGTCCCCCGGGGGGGGCGGCCAACTATGGCTACACCTTC.

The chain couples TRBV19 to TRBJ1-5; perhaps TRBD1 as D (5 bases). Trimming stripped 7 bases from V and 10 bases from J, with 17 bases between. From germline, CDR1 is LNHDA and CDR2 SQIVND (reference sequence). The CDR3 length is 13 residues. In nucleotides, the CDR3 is TGTGCCAGTAATACTCCCCGGCAGGGCCCCCAGCATTTT. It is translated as CASNTPRQGPQHF.

The DNA of the CDR3 is TGTGCCTGGAGGAAATACAGGGTAGCCCCCCTCTACAATGAGCAGTTCTTC. Protein product: CAWRKYRVAPLYNEQFF. V and J are TRBV30 and TRBJ2-1; D might be TRBD1 (6 bases). There are 17 residues in the CDR3. V was shortened by 3 bases and J by 3 bases, with 21 bases between the two germline ends. CDR1 is GTSNPN and CDR2 is SVGIG in the germline V gene (reference sequence).